The 26 T cell receptor beta chains below all came from one sample that was sequenced in a study of blood T cell repertoires in COVID-19. Repertoires were generated with immunoSEQ multiplex PCR, while TCRdb's copy carries only in-frame clones and drops some. The table has about 120,000 clones, roughly 82% seen once; the top ten hold about 12%. The material sequenced was peripheral blood. These receptors were taken from a human donor in a cohort sampled during active COVID-19.

This chain uses TRBV5-1 with TRBJ2-1; 7 bases are shared with TRBD1. With V trimmed by 2 bases and J by 1 base, 3 bases remained unmatched. CDR3 length equals 15 residues. Germline assignment: CDR1 SGHRS and CDR2 YFSETQ. CDR3 region: CASSFRQGSYNEQFF. CDR3 sequence (DNA): TGCGCCAGCAGCTTTCGACAGGGATCCTACAATGAGCAGTTCTTC.

This clone was observed a handful of times. The gene calls are TRBV5-1 and TRBJ1-3; D is possibly TRBD1 (5 bases). V was trimmed by 0 bases and J by 0 bases, leaving 7 bases between them. Germline V gene sequence: CDR1 SGHRS, CDR2 YFSETQ. CDR3 length equals 15 residues. DNA for the CDR3: TGCGCCAGCAGCTTGGAAGGGGACTCTGGAAACACCATATATTTT. Its translation: CASSLEGDSGNTIYF.

This clone has more than one count but fewer than ten. The genes are TRBV7-6 and TRBJ1-4; D not resolved. Per the germline V gene, CDR1 is SGHVS and CDR2 is FNYEAQ. Deletions cut 2 bases from V and 0 bases from J, with 10 bases between. The CDR3 runs 16 residues. The CDR3: CASSLTTGSTNEKLFF. CDR3 coding DNA: TGTGCCAGCAGCTTAACGACGGGGTCAACTAATGAAAAACTGTTTTTT.

CDR3: CASSYALPPVPGDTF. The CDR3 DNA is TGTGCCAGCAGTTACGCGTTGCCGCCTGTCCCGGGAGACACCTTC. The gene calls are TRBV6-6 and TRBJ1-2; no definite D call. The CDR3 runs 15 residues. Germline CDR1 MNHNY, CDR2 SVGAGI (reference sequence). Trimming removed 2 bases from V and 12 bases from J, with 22 bases in between.

This chain links TRBV25-1 with TRBJ2-7; weak D call: TRBD2 (6 bases). Germline V gives CDR1 MGHDK, CDR2 SYGVNS. The V gene lost 3 bases and the J gene lost 4 bases, with 10 bases spanning the gap. The CDR3 loop spans 13 amino acids. In DNA, the CDR3 is TGTGCCAGCAGTGATTCTAGCGTGTACGAGCAGTACTTC. This encodes CASSDSSVYEQYF.

The genes are TRBV5-1 and TRBJ2-1; TRBD2 matches 11 bases. Trimming removed 6 bases from V and 10 bases from J; junction bases left unmatched: 9. The germline gives CDR1 SGHRS, CDR2 YFSETQ. The CDR3 extends over 14 amino acids. The CDR3 loop reads CASKGLAAGGEQFF. DNA of the CDR3: TGCGCCAGCAAGGGACTAGCGGCGGGAGGGGAGCAGTTCTTC.

This sequence joins TRBV6-5 and TRBJ2-5, with 9 positions matching TRBD1. Germline CDR1 is MNHEY and CDR2 is SVGAGI. V trimming: 7 bases; J trimming: 2 bases; junction bases outside the gene matches: 8. The CDR3 sequence is 15 residues long. Here the CDR3 DNA reads TGTGCCAGCACCGCCTTGGGGACAGGGCAAGAGACCCAGTACTTC. As protein: CASTALGTGQETQYF.

The chain links TRBV19 to TRBJ1-4; D is perhaps TRBD1 (6 bases). Germline assignment: CDR1 LNHDA and CDR2 SQIVND (reference sequence). There are 15 residues in the CDR3. The V and J ends lost 9 bases and 3 bases respectively, with 17 bases between them. The CDR3 spells CASTNRAVANEKLFF. CDR3 sequence (DNA): TGTGCCAGCACCAACAGGGCGGTGGCTAATGAAAAACTGTTTTTT.

This clone was seen a handful of times. The chain couples TRBV5-5 to TRBJ1-6; 9 bases are a match to TRBD1. Germline trimming cut 1 base from V and 1 base from J; bases unmatched to any gene: 12. This CDR3 region has 20 residues. Germline CDR1 SGHKS, CDR2 YYEKEE (reference sequence). The CDR3 DNA reads as TGTGCCAGCAGCTTGCTCCCCGCGACAGGGGGTAGGTCCTATAATTCACCCCTCCACTTT. Amino acid sequence: CASSLLPATGGRSYNSPLHF.

This clone has only one observation. CDR3 amino acids: CASSQEVLSGTSGGALGYNEQFF. The DNA of the CDR3 is TGTGCCAGCAGCCAAGAGGTCTTGTCCGGGACTAGCGGGGGGGCATTAGGCTACAATGAGCAGTTCTTC. The genes are TRBV3-1 (or the pseudogene TRBV3-2) and TRBJ2-1, with 16 bases that match TRBD2. J gave up 3 bases and V 0 bases, and 17 bases lay outside the gene matches. Germline assignment: CDR1 LGHDT and CDR2 YNNKEL (reference sequence). This CDR3 spans 23 amino acids.

The chain combines TRBV7-2 with TRBJ1-6; 8 positions agree with TRBD1. Per germline, CDR1 SGHTA and CDR2 FQGNSA. Trimming at V came to 2 bases and at J to 9 bases, leaving 6 bases not matched to a gene. The CDR3 is made up of 15 amino acids. Here the CDR3 DNA reads TGTGCCAGCAGCTTAAATTCAGGGGGCACTTCACCCCTCCACTTT. This codes for CASSLNSGGTSPLHF.

The chain recombines TRBV2 with TRBJ2-2; the match to TRBD2 covers 7 bases. This CDR3 comprises 14 residues. Trimming at V came to 6 bases and at J to 2 bases, leaving 3 bases not matched to a gene. Germline-derived CDR1 and CDR2 are SNHLY and FYNNEI. DNA for the CDR3: TGTGCCAGCAGAGGACTAGGCAACACCGGGGAGCTGTTTTTT. It yields the protein CASRGLGNTGELFF.

As to this clone: A much larger clone differs from this one at a single base, so this may be a read error. V is TRBV2 and J is TRBJ1-4, with D maybe TRBD1 (5 bases). Germline assignment: CDR1 SNHLY and CDR2 FYNNEI. The CDR3 consists of 15 residues. V was clipped by 1 base and J by 2 bases, with 8 bases between them. CDR3 amino acids: CASSEGGGTNEKLFF. The CDR3 DNA follows: TGTGCCAGCAGTGAAGGCGGGGGGACTAATGAAAAACTGTTTTTT.

The rearrangement links TRBV28 to TRBJ1-4, with D tentatively TRBD1 (6 bases). Germline CDR1 reads MDHEN; CDR2 reads SYDVKM. The CDR3 is 16 amino acids. Trimming took off 6 bases at V and 8 bases at J, with 22 bases between the two ends. The CDR3 is CASRPQSGTTVEKLFF. The CDR3 region has the DNA TGTGCCAGCAGACCTCAATCCGGGACAACGGTCGAAAAACTGTTTTTT.

The chain joins TRBV7-2 to TRBJ1-1; no firm D call. The CDR3 length is 17 residues. V was trimmed by 0 bases and J by 1 base, leaving 15 bases between them. Germline V gene sequence: CDR1 SGHTA, CDR2 FQGNSA. Here the CDR3 reads CASSLAGVGTSNTEAFF. CDR3 DNA: TGTGCCAGCAGCTTAGCGGGAGTAGGAACTTCGAACACTGAAGCTTTCTTT.

The chain has TRBV6-5 and TRBJ1-2; a weak D match, TRBD1 (6 bases). V was trimmed by 6 bases and J by 2 bases, leaving 13 bases between them. Germline CDR1 and CDR2: MNHEY and SVGAGI. This CDR3 is built from 14 residues. The chain's CDR3 is CASRGAIKNYGYTF. CDR3 coding DNA: TGTGCCAGCAGGGGGGCCATTAAAAACTATGGCTACACCTTC.

In this sample, this clone turned up once. This chain connects TRBV19 to TRBJ1-1; a weak D match, TRBD1 (6 bases). V was shortened by 3 bases and J by 0 bases, with 14 bases between the two germline ends. Germline assignment: CDR1 LNHDA and CDR2 SQIVND (reference sequence). The length of the CDR3 is 16 residues. The chain's CDR3 is CASSIRAGAMNTEAFF. CDR3 nucleotide sequence: TGTGCCAGTAGTATCCGGGCAGGGGCTATGAACACTGAAGCTTTCTTT.

J is TRBJ2-5 and V is TRBV18; TRBD1 agrees at 7 bases. This CDR3 has 15 residues. The germline V gene encodes CDR1 KGHSH and CDR2 LQKENI. J lost 5 bases, V lost 3 bases, and 9 bases had no gene match. CDR3 amino acids: CASSPRQGVEETQYF. CDR3 DNA sequence: TGTGCCAGCTCACCTCGACAGGGCGTGGAGGAGACCCAGTACTTC.

V usage is TRBV11-2 and J usage is TRBJ2-7, with 8 bases matching TRBD1. The V gene end was trimmed by 7 bases and the J gene end by 5 bases; junction bases not matched to a gene: 13. The CDR3 length is 15 residues. Per the germline V gene, CDR1 is SGHAT and CDR2 is FQNNGV. The CDR3 region is CASTLLQGARNEQYF. The CDR3 DNA reads TGTGCCAGCACCCTACTTCAGGGGGCTCGGAACGAGCAGTACTTC. Variable domain in full (rest from reference TRBV11-2 and TRBJ2-7): EAGVAQSPRYKIIEKRQSVAFWCNPISGHATLYWYQQILGQGPKLLIQFQNNGVVDDSQLPKDRFSAERLKGVDSTLKIQPAKLEDSAVYLCASTLLQGARNEQYFGPGTRLTVT.

This chain connects TRBV7-2 to TRBJ2-5, with TRBD1 matching over 8 bases. The junction had 6 bases not matched to a gene; V was cut back by 4 bases and J by 5 bases. This CDR3 contains 14 residues. CDR1 is SGHTA and CDR2 is FQGNSA in the germline V gene. In nucleotides, the CDR3 is TGTGCCAGCAGCTCGACAGGGGCGGAGGAGACCCAGTACTTC. Protein: CASSSTGAEETQYF.

The chain joins TRBV12-3 or TRBV12-4 to TRBJ1-5; the D is unclear. This CDR3 comprises 13 residues. V was pared by 3 bases and J by 4 bases, with 7 bases between. The CDR3 DNA sequence: TGTGCCAGCAGTTTTTGGCGGAATCAGCCCCAGCATTTT. It yields the protein CASSFWRNQPQHF.

The V call is TRBV12-3 or TRBV12-4, the J call TRBJ1-1; TRBD1 might be the D (6 bases). The CDR3 contains 13 residues. Trimming shortened V by 5 bases and J by 1 base, and 8 bases separated the two germline ends. Here the CDR3 reads CASSADRNTEAFF. The CDR3 DNA follows: TGTGCCAGCAGTGCGGACAGGAACACTGAAGCTTTCTTT.

This clone was counted between two and nine times. V usage is TRBV11-3 and J usage is TRBJ2-2; D possibly corresponds to TRBD1 (5 bases). CDR3 size: 15 residues. In germline, CDR1 is SGHNT, CDR2 YENEEA. Between the trimmed V and J ends, which lost 1 base and 3 bases, there was a span of 9 bases. The chain's CDR3 is CASSLGGADTGELFF. The CDR3 bases are TGTGCCAGCAGCTTAGGGGGCGCCGACACCGGGGAGCTGTTTTTT.

This chain connects TRBV20-1 to TRBJ2-7; possibly TRBD1 for D (6 bases). Germline V gives CDR1 DFQATT, CDR2 SNEGSKA (reference sequence). V lost 5 bases to trimming and J lost 6 bases, with 11 bases between them. The CDR3 covers 11 residues. Here the CDR3 DNA reads TGCAGTGCTCCCGACAGGTCCGAGCAGTACTTC. Translated: CSAPDRSEQYF.

V is TRBV5-4 and J is TRBJ1-1; TRBD1 agrees at 8 bases. Germline CDR1 reads SGHNT; CDR2 reads YYREEE (reference sequence). The CDR3 is 13 residues long. V lost 0 bases, J lost 7 bases, and 2 bases stayed unmatched. Here the CDR3 reads CASSLETGVEAFF. The CDR3 DNA follows: TGTGCCAGCAGCTTGGAGACAGGGGTTGAAGCTTTCTTT.

The chain has TRBV12-3 or TRBV12-4 and TRBJ1-5; D gene uncertain. Between the trimmed V and J ends, which lost 3 bases and 5 bases, there was a span of 8 bases. This CDR3 contains 13 residues. The CDR3: CASSLAKDQPQHF. Here the CDR3 DNA reads TGTGCCAGCAGTTTGGCCAAAGATCAGCCCCAGCATTTT.